Listed here are 19 T cell receptor beta chains from one sample, sequenced in a study of graft-versus-host responses after intestinal transplantation. Only in-frame clones appear in the TCRdb table, and some are missing; sequencing was by immunoSEQ multiplex PCR. The table includes approximately 10,000 clones, about 31% detected once. Sequencing used alloreactive CD4+ T cells from a mixed lymphocyte reaction culture, obtained before transplantation. Stated subset: CFSE-low proliferating T cells sorted from roughly six-day pre-transplant mixed lymphocyte reaction (GvH or HvG direction). The receptors were sampled from a human patient who was an organ donor for intestinal transplantation.

This clone was recorded a few times. V is TRBV10-3 and J is TRBJ2-3; tentative D call: TRBD2 (6 bases). CDR1 and CDR2 from the germline V gene are ENHRY and SYGVKD. This CDR3 is 13 amino acids long. V lost 7 bases to trimming and J lost 2 bases, with 10 bases between them. CDR3 bases: TGTGCCATCAAGGGCGGGGACACAGATACGCAGTATTTT. It translates to CAIKGGDTDTQYF.

This clone counts as medium-sized. Other DNA sequences within the sample encode an identical CDR3. V usage is TRBV7-9 and J usage is TRBJ2-7, with 9 bases lining up with TRBD1. The germline gives CDR1 SEHNR, CDR2 FQNEAQ (reference sequence). The ends lost 3 bases at V and 3 bases at J; junction bases unmatched: 0. This CDR3 spans 13 amino acids. This CDR3 is CASSLTGGYEQYF. The CDR3 coding sequence is TGTGCCAGCAGCTTGACAGGGGGCTACGAGCAGTACTTC.

This clone rates as medium-sized (0.01 to 0.1%). This sequence joins TRBV9 and TRBJ2-3; D gene unclear. The ends were cut back, 1 base at V and 0 bases at J, with 9 bases in the middle. This CDR3 has 15 amino acids. Germline assignment: CDR1 SGDLS and CDR2 YYNGEE. The CDR3 here is CASSVNSPSTDTQYF. DNA of the CDR3: TGTGCCAGCAGCGTAAACAGCCCTAGCACAGATACGCAGTATTTT.

This clone was seen only a few times. This chain links TRBV11-3 with TRBJ2-7; TRBD1 matches at 9 bases. CDR3 length: 14 amino acids. CDR1 and CDR2 from the germline V gene are SGHNT and YENEEA. V lost 2 bases and J lost 5; bases outside the gene matches: 4. CDR3 in amino acids: CASSLWGQGDEQYF. The CDR3 bases are TGTGCCAGCAGCTTATGGGGACAGGGCGACGAGCAGTACTTC.

The chain joins TRBV5-6 to TRBJ2-4; D may match TRBD1 or TRBD2 (5 bases each). Germline assignment: CDR1 SGHDT and CDR2 YYEEEE. The CDR3 has 14 amino acids. Trimming stripped 4 bases from V and 4 bases from J, with 12 bases between. The CDR3: CASSGGYTKNIQYF. The CDR3 DNA sequence: TGTGCCAGCAGCGGGGGATATACTAAAAACATTCAGTACTTC.

Points on this clone: A much larger clone differs from this one at a single base, so this may be a read error. This chain joins TRBV7-9 and TRBJ1-5; 11 bases agree with TRBD1. V dropped 5 bases and J dropped 6; count of bases not matched to a gene: 3. From germline, CDR1 is SEHNR and CDR2 FQNEAQ (reference sequence). The CDR3 is made up of 14 amino acids. The CDR3 region has the DNA TGTGCCAGCAGCCCCGGACAGGGGGCTCAGCCCCAGCATTTT. Protein product: CASSPGQGAQPQHF.

This clone was detected only a few times. V gene TRBV10-3 combines with J gene TRBJ1-1, with D maybe TRBD1 (5 bases). CDR1 and CDR2 (germline): ENHRY, SYGVKD. The CDR3 contains 13 residues. V lost 10 bases and J 0 bases, leaving 12 bases between the germline ends. The CDR3 DNA reads as TGTGCCACTGGGGGGGTTTTGAACACTGAAGCTTTCTTT. As protein: CATGGVLNTEAFF.

This clone was observed a few times. V gene TRBV19 combines with J gene TRBJ1-2, with 8 bases identical to TRBD1. V shed 4 bases, J shed 8 bases, and the junction held 0 bases outside the gene matches. CDR3 length: 11 amino acids. CDR1 and CDR2 (germline): LNHDA, SQIVND (reference sequence). This chain's CDR3 is CASSRTGGYTF. The CDR3 nucleotides are TGTGCCAGTAGTAGGACAGGGGGCTACACCTTC.

This clone was detected a few times. The chain recombines TRBV9 with TRBJ1-2; 7 nucleotides agree with TRBD1. Germline loops: CDR1 SGDLS, CDR2 YYNGEE. The CDR3 length is 15 residues. The V segment lost 3 bases and the J segment 0 bases; nucleotides outside the gene matches: 5. CDR3 nucleotides: TGTGCCAGCAGCGACCTACAGGGGCCTAACTATGGCTACACCTTC. Protein: CASSDLQGPNYGYTF.

This chain links TRBV6-1 with TRBJ1-6; TRBD1 agrees at 9 bases. The CDR3 has 16 amino acids. V dropped 3 bases and J dropped 6; count of bases not matched to a gene: 6. The germline V gene encodes CDR1 MNHNS and CDR2 SASEGT. The CDR3 region is CASSEPRTGVNSPLHF. DNA for the CDR3: TGTGCCAGCAGTGAGCCTAGGACAGGGGTTAATTCACCCCTCCACTTT.

The V and J genes are TRBV27 and TRBJ2-2; no clear D. Per germline, CDR1 MNHEY and CDR2 SMNVEV (reference sequence). Trimming pared 3 bases from V and 1 base from J, leaving 6 bases between. The CDR3 has 14 residues. The CDR3 DNA follows: TGTGCCAGCAGTTTGTCGGGGAACACCGGGGAGCTGTTTTTT. Its protein product is CASSLSGNTGELFF.

This clone was seen only a few times. The chain has TRBV2 and TRBJ2-3; possible D gene TRBD1, 6 bases. The CDR3 is made up of 16 amino acids. The V and J ends lost 4 bases and 4 bases respectively, with 18 bases between them. Per the germline V gene, CDR1 is SNHLY and CDR2 is FYNNEI. This CDR3 is CASSANRELFADTQYF. The CDR3 DNA sequence: TGTGCCAGCAGTGCGAACAGGGAGCTATTCGCAGATACGCAGTATTTT.

The chain couples TRBV28 to TRBJ2-7; tentative D call: TRBD1 (5 bases). The germline V gene has CDR1 MDHEN and CDR2 SYDVKM. V shed 5 bases and J shed 3 bases, with 17 bases lying between them. This CDR3 comprises 15 residues. Here the CDR3 DNA reads TGTGCCAGCAGTCCTCCCGGACATGCAGGCTACGAGCAGTACTTC. Its protein is CASSPPGHAGYEQYF.

The CDR3 reads CASSAGGFYNSPLHF. The CDR3 DNA sequence: TGTGCCAGCAGTGCAGGGGGCTTTTATAATTCACCCCTCCACTTT. The chain employs TRBV6-1 and TRBJ1-6, with 8 nucleotides matching TRBD1. CDR1 is MNHNS, CDR2 SASEGT, per germline. This CDR3 has 15 residues. V trimming: 4 bases; J trimming: 4 bases; junction bases outside the gene matches: 3.

This clone was counted a few times. The chain combines TRBV28 with TRBJ1-5; no definite D call. The germline V and J ends were trimmed by 2 bases and 1 base, with 15 bases remaining between them. This CDR3 region has 17 residues. Germline V gene data show CDR1 as MDHEN and CDR2 as SYDVKM. CDR3 protein: CASSLPGMLTSNQPQHF. For the CDR3, the DNA is TGTGCCAGCAGTTTACCGGGAATGCTGACCAGCAATCAGCCCCAGCATTTT. Variable domain in full (rest from reference TRBV28 and TRBJ1-5): DVKVTQSSRYLVKRTGEKVFLECVQDMDHENMFWYRQDPGLGLRLIYFSYDVKMKEKGDIPEGYSVSREKKERFSLILESASTNQTSMYLCASSLPGMLTSNQPQHFGDGTRLSIL.

The genes are TRBV5-1 and TRBJ2-6; no reliable D call. The CDR3 extends over 16 amino acids. The germline gives CDR1 SGHRS, CDR2 YFSETQ. The V end lost 1 base, the J end lost 0 bases, and 8 bases lay between the germline ends. CDR3 sequence (DNA): TGCGCCAGCAGCTTGAGGCCGAGCTCTGGGGCCAACGTCCTGACTTTC. It translates to CASSLRPSSGANVLTF.

This clone is labeled as medium-sized. The chain recombines TRBV27 with TRBJ2-2, with D uncertain. Germline CDR1 MNHEY, CDR2 SMNVEV (reference sequence). CDR3 size: 13 residues. Deletions cut 7 bases from V and 4 bases from J, with 10 bases between. The CDR3 sequence is CASTVLGTGELFF. The CDR3 nucleotides read TGTGCCAGCACCGTACTCGGCACCGGGGAGCTGTTTTTT.

This rearrangement joins TRBV7-2 to TRBJ1-2; TRBD1 matches 10 bases. The CDR3 is 16 amino acids. J gave up 5 bases and V 10 bases, and 16 bases lay outside the gene matches. Germline lookup yields CDR1 SGHTA and CDR2 FQGNSA. CDR3 DNA sequence: TGTGCCACCGCCGGGACAGGGGTCACTTCCCTATATGGCTACACCTTC. It is translated as CATAGTGVTSLYGYTF.

The rearrangement uses TRBV4-2 and TRBJ2-3; 8 bases are shared with TRBD1. This CDR3 has 16 amino acids. Germline V lookup: CDR1 LGHNA, CDR2 YNFKEQ. With V trimmed by 4 bases and J by 1 base, 7 bases remained unmatched. This chain's CDR3 is CASSPWMTGGTDTQYF. The CDR3 bases are TGTGCCAGCAGCCCCTGGATGACAGGGGGCACAGATACGCAGTATTTT.